Listed here is a single T cell receptor (beta chain). Its antigen is currently unknown. V was cut by 1 base and J by 1 base, with 8 bases left in between. The CDR3 runs to 14 residues. From germline, CDR1 is SGHRS and CDR2 YFSETQ. The data belong to a study of identical twins. General study findings and limits: Cross-sectional statistics, not tracking of the same donors, supported the conclusions.

TCRdb reprocessed the 5' RACE reads via MiXCR and lists one record per CDR3 protein. Of 250,000 or so distinct CDR3 sequences listed, 7% were seen once; the top ten hold approximately 3.7%. The sample was also linked to a second study, of yellow fever vaccine responses in identical twins. From that study: Reportedly, the T cell response mounted by twins to vaccine seemed partly convergent, partly personalized.

The source is a woman under 30 in good health. The sample was memory (CD45RO+) T cells sorted from blood. The rearrangement joins TRBV5-1 to TRBJ2-5; the D gene is possibly TRBD2 (5 bases). CDR3 amino acids: CASSLSGVQETQYF. In DNA form, the CDR3 reads TGCGCCAGCAGCTTGTCCGGGGTCCAAGAGACCCAGTACTTC.